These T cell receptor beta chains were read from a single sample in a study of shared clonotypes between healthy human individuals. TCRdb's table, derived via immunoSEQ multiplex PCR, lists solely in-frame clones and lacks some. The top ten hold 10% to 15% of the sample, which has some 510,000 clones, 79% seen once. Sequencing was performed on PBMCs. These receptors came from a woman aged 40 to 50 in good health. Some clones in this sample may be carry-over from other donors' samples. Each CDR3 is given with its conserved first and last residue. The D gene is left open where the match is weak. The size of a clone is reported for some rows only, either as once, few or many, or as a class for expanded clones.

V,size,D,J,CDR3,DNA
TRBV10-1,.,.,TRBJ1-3,CATSIRGRRNTIYF,TGCGCCACATCGATCCGGGGGCGCAGAAACACCATATATTTT
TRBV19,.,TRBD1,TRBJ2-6,CASRPGQGASSGANVLTF,TGTGCCAGTAGACCTGGACAGGGGGCTTCCTCTGGGGCCAACGTCCTGACTTTC
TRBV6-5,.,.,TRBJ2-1,CASSLSGEQFF,TGTGCCAGCAGTCTGAGCGGGGAGCAGTTCTTC
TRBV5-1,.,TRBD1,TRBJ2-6,CASSLGQGAGANVLTF,TGCGCCAGCAGCTTGGGACAGGGGGCTGGGGCCAACGTCCTGACTTTC
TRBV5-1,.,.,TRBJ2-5,CASSFLVQETQYF,TGCGCCAGCAGCTTCCTAGTCCAAGAGACCCAGTACTTC
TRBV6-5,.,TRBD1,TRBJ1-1,CASSYVTGAEAFF,TGTGCCAGCAGTTACGTGACAGGGGCAGAAGCTTTCTTT
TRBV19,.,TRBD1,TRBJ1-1,CASKTTGMNTEAFF,TGTGCCAGTAAAACGACAGGGATGAACACTGAAGCTTTCTTT
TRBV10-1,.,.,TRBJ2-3,CASSSTTRTDTQYF,TGCGCCAGCAGTTCGACCACCCGCACAGATACGCAGTATTTT
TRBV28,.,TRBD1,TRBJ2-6,CASSPRQGRSGANVLTF,TGTGCCAGCAGTCCCCGACAGGGACGCTCTGGGGCCAACGTCCTGACTTTC
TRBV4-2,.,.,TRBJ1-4,CASSQDTREKLFF,TGTGCCAGCAGCCAAGATACGAGGGAAAAACTGTTTTTT
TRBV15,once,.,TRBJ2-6,CATSIQGTGANVLTF,TGTGCCACCAGCATTCAGGGAACTGGGGCCAACGTCCTGACTTTC
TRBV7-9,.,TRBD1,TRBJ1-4,CASSLAGGTGHQTVFF,TGTGCCAGCAGCTTAGCGGGTGGGACAGGTCATCAGACGGTGTTTTTT
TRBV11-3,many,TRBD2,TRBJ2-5,CASSAGEETQYF,TGTGCCAGTAGCGCGGGAGAAGAGACCCAGTACTTC
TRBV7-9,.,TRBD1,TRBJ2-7,CASSPGQVTYEQYF,TGTGCCAGCAGCCCGGGACAGGTCACCTACGAGCAGTACTTC
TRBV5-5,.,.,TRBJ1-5,CASSPFTGTSNQPQHF,TGTGCCAGCAGCCCCTTCACAGGGACTAGCAATCAGCCCCAGCATTTT
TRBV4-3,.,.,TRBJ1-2,CASSQSPDPATYGYTF,TGCGCCAGCAGCCAAAGTCCGGACCCGGCTACGTATGGCTACACCTTC
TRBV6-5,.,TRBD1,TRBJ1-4,CASRPPGQGWEKLFF,TGTGCCAGCAGACCCCCGGGACAGGGGTGGGAGAAACTGTTTTTT
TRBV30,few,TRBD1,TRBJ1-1,CAWSVGRLTGLGGRTEAFF,TGTGCCTGGAGTGTGGGTAGGCTGACAGGGCTTGGAGGAAGGACTGAAGCTTTCTTT
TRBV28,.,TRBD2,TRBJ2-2,CASSKPGLGVGELFF,TGTGCCAGCAGTAAACCCGGACTAGGCGTCGGGGAGCTGTTTTTT
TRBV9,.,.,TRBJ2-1,CASSGPNLDRSYNEQFF,TGTGCCAGCAGCGGTCCGAACCTCGACAGGTCCTACAATGAGCAGTTCTTC
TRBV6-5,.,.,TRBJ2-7,CASSKGTRYEQYF,TGTGCCAGCAGTAAGGGGACCCGCTACGAGCAGTACTTC
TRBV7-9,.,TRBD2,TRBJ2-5,CASSLVSGGKTQYF,TGTGCCAGCAGCTTAGTTAGCGGGGGGAAGACCCAGTACTTC
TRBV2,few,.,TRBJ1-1,CASSGRPYTEAFF,TGTGCCAGCAGTGGGCGGCCGTACACTGAAGCTTTCTTT
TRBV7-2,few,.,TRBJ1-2,CASGTNYGYTF,TGTGCAAGCGGGACTAACTATGGCTACACCTTC
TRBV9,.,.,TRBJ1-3,CASSVESRSDEPGNTIYF,TGTGCCAGCAGCGTAGAGAGCAGGAGTGATGAGCCTGGAAACACCATATATTTT
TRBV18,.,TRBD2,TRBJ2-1,CASSPKRERSYNEQFF,TGTGCCAGCTCACCTAAGCGGGAGCGCTCCTACAATGAGCAGTTCTTC
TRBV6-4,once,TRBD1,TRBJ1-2,CASSAGRGNYGYTF,TGTGCCAGCAGTGCCGGCAGGGGGAACTATGGCTACACCTTC
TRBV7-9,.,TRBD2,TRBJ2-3,CASSSRRGVSTDTQYF,TGTGCCAGCAGCTCCCGGCGGGGGGTGAGCACAGATACGCAGTATTTT
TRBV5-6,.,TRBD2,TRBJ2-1,CASSWTSAGSYNEQFF,TGTGCCAGCAGCTGGACTAGCGCGGGTTCCTACAATGAGCAGTTCTTC
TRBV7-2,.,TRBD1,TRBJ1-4,CASSHDRVLFNEKLFF,TGTGCCAGCAGCCACGACAGGGTCCTCTTTAATGAAAAACTGTTTTTT
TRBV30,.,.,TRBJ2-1,CAWSPGLTSSYNEQFF,TGTGCCTGGAGTCCAGGACTGACGAGCTCCTACAATGAGCAGTTCTTC
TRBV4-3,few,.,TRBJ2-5,CASSQVRSGAPGGETQYF,TGCGCCAGCAGCCAAGTTCGGAGCGGGGCTCCAGGGGGGGAGACCCAGTACTTC
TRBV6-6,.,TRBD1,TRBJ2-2,CASNKNRGFVGELFF,TGTGCCAGCAACAAAAACAGGGGATTCGTCGGGGAGCTGTTTTTT
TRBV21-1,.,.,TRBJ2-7,CASSSDRGSSYEQYF,TGTGCCAGCAGCAGCGACAGGGGCAGCTCCTACGAGCAGTACTTC
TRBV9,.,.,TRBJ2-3,CASSSFYTDTQYF,TGTGCCAGCAGCAGCTTTTACACAGATACGCAGTATTTT
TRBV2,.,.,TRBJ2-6,CASRAWSAGANVLTF,TGTGCCAGCAGGGCCTGGAGCGCTGGGGCCAACGTCCTGACTTTC
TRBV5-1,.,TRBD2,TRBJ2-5,CASSSGTSGETQYF,TGCGCCAGCAGCTCGGGGACTAGCGGGGAGACCCAGTACTTC
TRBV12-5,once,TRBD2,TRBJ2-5,CASADGRGEETQYF,TGTGCTAGTGCCGACGGGAGGGGGGAAGAGACCCAGTACTTC
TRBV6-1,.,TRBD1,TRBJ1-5,CAAGQGLNQPQHF,TGTGCCGCGGGACAGGGCCTTAATCAGCCCCAGCATTTT
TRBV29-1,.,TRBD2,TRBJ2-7,CSVVGLAGVDYEQYF,TGCAGCGTTGTAGGGCTGGCGGGAGTAGACTACGAGCAGTACTTC
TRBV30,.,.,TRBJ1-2,CAWSPKMTGSYGYTF,TGTGCCTGGAGTCCGAAAATGACTGGTTCATATGGCTACACCTTC
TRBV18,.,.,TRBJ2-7,CASSPPDRYSYEQYF,TGTGCCAGCTCACCCCCGGACCGTTACTCCTACGAGCAGTACTTC
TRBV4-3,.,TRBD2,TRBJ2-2,CASSPRTSQEPGELFF,TGCGCCAGCAGCCCAAGGACTAGCCAAGAACCCGGGGAGCTGTTTTTT
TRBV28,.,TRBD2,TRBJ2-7,CASSPLAGRSYEQYF,TGTGCCAGCAGTCCACTAGCGGGTCGCTCCTACGAGCAGTACTTC
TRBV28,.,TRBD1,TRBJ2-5,CASRKQGRLGAQYF,TGTGCCAGCAGGAAACAGGGGCGTCTTGGGGCCCAGTACTTC
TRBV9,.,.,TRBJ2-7,CASSVETGSSYEQYF,TGTGCCAGCAGCGTAGAAACCGGCAGTTCCTACGAGCAGTACTTC
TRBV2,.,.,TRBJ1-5,CASSSTPGMAQHF,TGTGCCAGCAGTTCTACCCCGGGGATGGCCCAGCATTTT